The entry below describes one T cell receptor (beta chain). Its antigen remains unidentified. This CDR3 has 13 residues. The germline CDR1 and CDR2 sequences are MNHEY and SVGEGT. Deletions cut 0 bases from V and 7 bases from J, with 10 bases between. These data originate in a study of T-cell memory formation after mild COVID-19. Whole-study context: The study found TCR clusters largely donor specific.

TCRdb ran MiXCR on the 5' RACE reads and lists one entry per CDR3 protein. The data hold more than 150,000 distinct CDR3 sequences, with around a tenth observed a single time. Notes on the study in general: The authors left the SARS-CoV-2 specificity of second-wave clones peaking on day 37 unconfirmed. There were some responding clones in pre-infection memory, which suggested that cross-reactive memory had joined. A balance of CD4 and CD8 characterized clones contracting day 15 to 85, whereas later expanders leaned CD4+.

Sequencing was done on a sample of PBMCs or a T cell subset sorted from them (not recorded which). This rearrangement joins TRBV6-2 or TRBV6-3 to TRBJ2-7; D is unclear. The sequence derives from a man younger than 30 who had mild COVID-19 (a few samples of this study predate the infection). Cell type and time point are not known. CDR3 loop: CASSYSNWAEQYF. Here the CDR3 DNA reads TGTGCCAGCAGTTACTCGAATTGGGCTGAGCAGTACTTC.